This TCR beta chain was retrieved from a study of shared clonotypes between healthy human individuals (dated by TCRdb to 2020 to 2022). For the wider study: The cohort comprised two women and a few men aged 18 to 49 years. For each donor, CD4 naive and CD4 memory were each given three plates, CD8 naive was given two plates, and CD8 memory was given one plate. To estimate repertoire size and how much clonotypes are shared between individuals, the study performed deep sequencing of blood TCR repertoires from five healthy adults. To increase sequencing depth and limit assay-specific biases, different laboratories used diverse techniques to prepare libraries and sequence TCR repertoires. Per donor, leukapheresis produced somewhere between about 0.9 and 9.5 billion PBMCs. Findings and caveats that apply to the study as a whole: When several donors were compared, the shared fraction of clonotypes was roughly 4.8% for naive CD4, about 4% for naive CD8, roughly 2.5% for memory CD4, and approximately 0.4% for memory CD8. Sampling was restricted to blood, and TCR repertoires in tissue are likely to differ from TCR repertoires in blood. Naive subsets generally had larger estimated clonotype richness than memory subsets. Compared with non-shared clonotypes, the clonotypes found in all four sorted-subset donors had higher generation probabilities. The genetic and exposure-history diversity represented was limited by the small number of donors. Incomplete sequencing was indicated by rarefaction of sorted-subset datasets, despite the large sequencing depth. Pairwise subsampling indicated that sequencing depth was expected to affect the degree of clonotype sharing among donors.

TCR CDR3 regions were amplified from genomic DNA by multiplex PCR using the deep immunoSEQ assay. For each cell subset, the extracted genomic DNA was distributed evenly across all wells of several immunoSEQ 96-well plates, and each plate served as one replicate. For sorted subsets, each replicate PCR was loaded with approximately 200 ng genomic DNA, equivalent to 30,000 or so T cell genomes. Purified libraries were quantified with a Qubit 3.0 fluorometer, sized on a Bioanalyzer 2100, and re-quantified with the KAPA Library Quantification kit. Every immunoSEQ 96-well plate was sequenced on a separate single-read 150-cycle Illumina NextSeq 550 flow cell. The paper's processing steps were these. Because only junctional sequences without quality scores were contained in the immunoSEQ output, filtering matching that applied to full-length reads could not be performed. To assign V/J genes and CDR3, sequences were annotated using PyIR, a Python wrapper for IgBLAST v1.9, with IMGT germline references. Reads were removed for weak V/J assignments (E-value above 1e-6), missing CDR3, stop codons, out-of-frame junctions, or ambiguous translated residues. V3J clonotypes were defined as sequences sharing an identical inferred V gene, J gene, and CDR3 amino acid sequence. To compute the percentage overlap between repertoires, the number of shared unique clonotypes was divided by the size of the smaller repertoire. RTK rarefaction, the Chao1 estimator, and Recon v2.1 estimates of unobserved clonotypes were used to assess repertoire richness. Generation probabilities for all TCRbeta clonotypes obtained by the gDNA method from a handful of donors were computed using OLGA. The clones in this table, taken by TCRdb from immuneACCESS, are in-frame only. Not every clone is retained; where verified, under half of the shortfall comes from an unresolved V gene, and the cause of the rest is unknown. That table gives V, J and clone size, and the DNA gave D and trimming. The sample records a few million clones, around nine tenths of which are singletons. Of the sample, roughly 0.13% is held by the ten largest clones.

The donors were healthy, HIV-negative adults with no recently reported acute infections or vaccinations. Only Caucasian adults living in Nashville, Tennessee, USA were represented among the donors. Magnetic negative selection was used to enrich CD4+ T cells, after which naive cells were positively selected on CD45RA and the negative fraction became the memory subset. Blood was obtained by leukapheresis, after which PBMCs were separated by Ficoll-Histopaque density gradient centrifugation and cryopreserved in liquid nitrogen vapor phase. Analytical flow cytometry was used to check the purity and quantity of each magnetically sorted T cell population. Genomic DNA was isolated from each sorted fraction and quantified by UV absorbance on a Nanodrop 2000c. About this clone: The specificity of this receptor is unknown. No much larger clone is present one base from it, and per-base qualities are unavailable.

This receptor was identified in a man aged 18-30 years in good health. The specimen sequenced was naive CD4+ T cells sorted from blood. This sample's cell subset or site label indicates: CD45RA+ positively selected.

The nucleotide sequence is given as TGTGCCAGCAGCTCAGGGGTGAATGAAAAACTGTTTTTT. This gives the protein CASSSGVNEKLFF. The chain joins TRBV28 to TRBJ1-4; TRBD1 is a possible D gene, resting on 6 matching bases. The CDR3 starts with the cysteine, ends with the phenylalanine, and has 13 residues. The read is trimmed to its CDR3 DNA, 39 bases read in frame from base 1. CDR1 MDHEN and CDR2 SYDVKM are derived from the germline V gene. V is shortened by 6 bases, J by 5 bases, and the region joining them spans 10 bases.